Presented here are 6 T cell receptor beta chains from one specimen sequenced in a study of breast tumors, draining lymph nodes, adjacent tissues. MiXCR was run by TCRdb on the multiplex PCR reads, yielding one entry per CDR3 protein. The table has about 21,000 distinct CDR3 sequences, 45% to 60% seen once. Sequencing was performed on breast tumor tissue. The receptors originated from a female donor with breast cancer. Some clones in this sample may be carry-over from other donors' samples.

This clonotype ranks as medium-sized. CDR3 in DNA: TGTGCCAGCAGCTTGGTGGAGGGGGCAAATAACTATGGCTACACCTTC. It encodes CASSLVEGANNYGYTF. The V call is TRBV5-5, the J call TRBJ1-2; 7 bases are shared with TRBD1. Unmatched junction bases numbered 6, after V lost 0 bases and J lost 1 base. The CDR3 runs 16 residues. CDR1 SGHKS and CDR2 YYEKEE come from the germline V gene (reference sequence).

The rearrangement uses TRBV5-1 and TRBJ1-4; D may be TRBD1 (5 bases). Germline V gives CDR1 SGHRS, CDR2 YFSETQ. Trimming removed 5 bases at V and 5 bases at J, with 13 bases between. The CDR3 runs to 14 residues. The CDR3 bases are TGCGCCAGCAGACCGGGACGGGGAAATGAAAAACTGTTTTTT. Translating it yields CASRPGRGNEKLFF.

This clonotype was detected once. One end of the junction is discordant with germline, which a read error may explain. The rearrangement joins TRBV20-1 to TRBJ2-7, with D possibly matching TRBD2 (6 bases). Per germline, CDR1 DFQATT and CDR2 SNEGSKA (reference sequence). The CDR3 is 14 amino acids. For the CDR3, the DNA is TGCAGTGCCGGGACTGGCGGGCGCTCCTCCGAGCAGTACTTC. Its translation: CSAGTGGRSSEQYF.

This sequence joins TRBV20-1 and TRBJ1-6; D remains ambiguous. V gave up 0 bases and J gave up 7 bases, with 7 bases separating them. There are 13 residues in the CDR3. Germline V gene data show CDR1 as DFQATT and CDR2 as SNEGSKA (reference sequence). CDR3 loop: CSAREGRNSPLHF. DNA for the CDR3: TGCAGTGCTAGAGAGGGGAGAAATTCACCCCTCCACTTT.

This clonotype showed up just a few times. The V gene is TRBV5-1, the J gene TRBJ2-7; 8 nucleotides agree with TRBD2. V lost 0 bases to trimming and J lost 5 bases; unmatched junction nucleotides: 4. This CDR3 contains 14 residues. Germline V gives CDR1 SGHRS, CDR2 YFSETQ. CDR3 nucleotide sequence: TGCGCCAGCAGCTTGGAGGCGGGAGGTAACGAGCAGTACTTC. Amino acid sequence: CASSLEAGGNEQYF.

V gene TRBV24-1 combines with J gene TRBJ2-1; the D gene is possibly TRBD2 (7 bases). The germline gives CDR1 KGHDR, CDR2 SFDVKD. Trimming cost V 3 bases and J 7 bases, with 12 bases left between them. The CDR3 sequence is 14 residues long. The CDR3 protein is CATSDPRGANEQFF. In nucleotides, the CDR3 is TGTGCCACCAGTGATCCCCGGGGGGCGAATGAGCAGTTCTTC.